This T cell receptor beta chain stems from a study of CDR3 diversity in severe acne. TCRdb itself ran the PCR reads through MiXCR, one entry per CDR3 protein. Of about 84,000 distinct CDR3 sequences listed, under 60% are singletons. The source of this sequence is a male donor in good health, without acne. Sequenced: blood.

The CDR3 here is CASSAYGTGRDEQYF. Here the CDR3 DNA reads TGTGCCAGTAGTGCATACGGGACAGGGAGGGACGAGCAGTACTTC. The chain joins TRBV19 to TRBJ2-7, with TRBD1 matching over 9 bases. CDR3 length equals 15 residues. V trimming: 5 bases; J trimming: 5 bases; junction bases outside the gene matches: 10. CDR1 and CDR2 from the germline V gene are LNHDA and SQIVND (reference sequence). The full variable domain, with the rest looked up from reference TRBV19 and TRBJ2-7, is DGGITQSPKYLFRKEGQNVTLSCEQNLNHDAMYWYRQDPGQGLRLIYYSQIVNDFQKGDIAEGYSVSREKKESFPLTVTSAQKNPTAFYLCASSAYGTGRDEQYFGPGTRLTVT.